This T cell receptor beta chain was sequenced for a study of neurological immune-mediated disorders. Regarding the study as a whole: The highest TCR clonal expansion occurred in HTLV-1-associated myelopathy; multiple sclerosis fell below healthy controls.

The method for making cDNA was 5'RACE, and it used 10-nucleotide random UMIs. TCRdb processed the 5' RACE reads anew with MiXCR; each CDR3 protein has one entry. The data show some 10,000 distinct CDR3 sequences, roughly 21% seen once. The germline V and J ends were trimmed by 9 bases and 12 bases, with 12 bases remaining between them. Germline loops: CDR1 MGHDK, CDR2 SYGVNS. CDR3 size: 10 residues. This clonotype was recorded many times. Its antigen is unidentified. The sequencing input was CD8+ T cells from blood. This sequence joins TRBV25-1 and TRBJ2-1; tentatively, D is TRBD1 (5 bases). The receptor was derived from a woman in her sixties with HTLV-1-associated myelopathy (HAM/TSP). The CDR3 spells CASWGGAQFF. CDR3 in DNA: TGTGCCAGTTGGGGCGGAGCGCAGTTCTTC. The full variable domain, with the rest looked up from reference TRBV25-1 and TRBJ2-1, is EADIYQTPRYLVIGTGKKITLECSQTMGHDKMYWYQQDPGMELHLIHYSYGVNSTEKGDLSSESTVSRIRTEHFPLTLESARPSHTSQYLCASWGGAQFFGPGTRLTVL.